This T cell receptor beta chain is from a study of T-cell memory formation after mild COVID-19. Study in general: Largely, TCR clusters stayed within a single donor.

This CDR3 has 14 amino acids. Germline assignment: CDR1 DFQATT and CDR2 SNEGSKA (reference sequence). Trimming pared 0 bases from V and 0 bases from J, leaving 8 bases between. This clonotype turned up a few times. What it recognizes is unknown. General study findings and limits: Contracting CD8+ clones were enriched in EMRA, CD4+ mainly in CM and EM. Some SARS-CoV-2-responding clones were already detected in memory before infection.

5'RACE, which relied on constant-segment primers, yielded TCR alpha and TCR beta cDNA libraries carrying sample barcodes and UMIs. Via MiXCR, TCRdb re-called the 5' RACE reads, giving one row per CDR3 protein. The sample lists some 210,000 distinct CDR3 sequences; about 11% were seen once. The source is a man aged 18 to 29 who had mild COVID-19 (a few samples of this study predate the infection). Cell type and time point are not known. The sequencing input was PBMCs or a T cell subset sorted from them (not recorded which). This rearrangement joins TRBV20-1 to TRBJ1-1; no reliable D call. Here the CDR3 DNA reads TGCAGTGCTAGAGATAGGGATCTGAACACTGAAGCTTTCTTT. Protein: CSARDRDLNTEAFF.